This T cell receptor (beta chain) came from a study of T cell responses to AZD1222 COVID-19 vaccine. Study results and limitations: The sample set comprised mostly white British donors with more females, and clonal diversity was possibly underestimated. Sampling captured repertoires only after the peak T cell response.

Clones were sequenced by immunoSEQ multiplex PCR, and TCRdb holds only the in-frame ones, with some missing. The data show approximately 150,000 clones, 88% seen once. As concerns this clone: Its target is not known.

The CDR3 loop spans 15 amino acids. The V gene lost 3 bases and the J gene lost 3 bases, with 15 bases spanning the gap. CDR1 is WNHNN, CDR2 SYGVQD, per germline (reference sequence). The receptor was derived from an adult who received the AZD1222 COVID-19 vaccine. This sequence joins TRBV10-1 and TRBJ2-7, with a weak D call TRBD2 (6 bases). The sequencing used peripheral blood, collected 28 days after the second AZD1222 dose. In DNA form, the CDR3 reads TGCGCCAGCAGTGACGAGAGGAGGGGCAACTACGAGCAGTACTTC. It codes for CASSDERRGNYEQYF.